This TCR beta chain was captured in a study of blood T cell repertoires in COVID-19. The table came from immunoSEQ multiplex PCR; TCRdb's copy has only in-frame clones and leaves some out. The sample lists about 49,000 clones; over 70% were seen once. Germline V gene sequence: CDR1 SGDLS, CDR2 YYNGEE. This CDR3 contains 14 residues. Losses at the gene ends were 2 bases for V and 5 bases for J; bases not matched to a gene: 3. What was sequenced was peripheral blood. The source is a woman aged 80 or over with COVID-19, enrolled during active disease. This chain connects TRBV9 to TRBJ2-7; 11 bases fit TRBD1. CDR3 in amino acids: CASSVGTGGHEQYF. The CDR3 DNA follows: TGTGCCAGCAGCGTCGGGACAGGGGGGCACGAGCAGTACTTC.